This TCR beta chain was captured by sequencing in a study of blood T cell repertoires in COVID-19. With 7 bases removed from V and 9 bases from J, the gap between germline ends came to 12 bases. The CDR3 is 11 residues long. The germline gives CDR1 MDHEN, CDR2 SYDVKM. This clone was seen just once. Profiling relied on immunoSEQ multiplex PCR, and the TCRdb table lists in-frame clones only, not all of them. This table has fewer than 250,000 clones, around 83% appearing once. Sequencing was carried out using peripheral blood. The TCR sequence derives from a woman between 45 and 65 years old with acute or convalescent COVID-19. The chain uses TRBV28 and TRBJ1-2; D remains ambiguous. DNA of the CDR3: TGTGCCAGCACCTCTACTACGAGCTACACCTTC. Its protein is CASTSTTSYTF.